Presented here are 9 T cell receptor beta chains from one specimen sequenced in a study of blood T cell repertoires in COVID-19 (dated by TCRdb to the early 2020s). Library construction relied on the immunoSEQ multiplex PCR assay. This immuneACCESS table, as held by TCRdb, lists in-frame sequences with V and J called but not all clones. Of the missing ones, under half trace to an unresolved V gene in checked studies; the others have no known cause. The table for this sample lists some 150,000 clones; just under 85% of them were counted only once. Together, the top ten hold 6.2% of the sample. Sequencing was performed on PBMCs or T cells enriched from blood (not recorded which). Every receptor here comes from a middle-aged woman who had recovered from COVID-19.

The chain employs TRBV3-1 (or the pseudogene TRBV3-2) and TRBJ2-3, with D tentatively TRBD2 (5 bases). Looked up from germline, CDR1 is LGHDT and CDR2 is YNNKEL (reference sequence). Trimming removed 7 bases from V and 1 base from J, with 12 bases in between. The CDR3 runs 14 residues. CDR3 sequence reads: CASNLGERTDTQYF. The CDR3 nucleotides are TGTGCCAGCAACCTCGGGGAGCGCACAGATACGCAGTATTTT.

The rearrangement joins TRBV20-1 to TRBJ1-4, with D possibly being TRBD1 (6 bases). Germline V gives CDR1 DFQATT, CDR2 SNEGSKA (reference sequence). V gave up 3 bases and J gave up 6 bases, with 14 bases separating them. The CDR3 is 14 residues long. The CDR3 protein is CSASGQRGDEKLFF. CDR3 in DNA: TGCAGTGCTAGTGGACAGCGCGGGGATGAAAAACTGTTTTTT.

V gene TRBV5-1 combines with J gene TRBJ1-6, with a possible D match to TRBD1 (5 bases). Germline V lookup: CDR1 SGHRS, CDR2 YFSETQ. There are 17 residues in the CDR3. Trimming shortened V by 0 bases and J by 8 bases, and 18 bases separated the two germline ends. CDR3 in amino acids: CASSLEGGGGMDSPLHF. The CDR3 DNA sequence: TGCGCCAGCAGCTTGGAGGGTGGCGGGGGAATGGATTCACCCCTCCACTTT.

This clone appeared a single time. J is TRBJ1-6 and V is TRBV19; D gene ambiguous. Germline V lookup: CDR1 LNHDA, CDR2 SQIVND (reference sequence). This CDR3 contains 14 residues. Trimming left V 6 bases short and J 7 bases short, with 13 bases between. Here the CDR3 reads CASSLDFVNSPLHF. CDR3 bases: TGTGCCAGTAGCCTAGATTTCGTAAATTCACCCCTCCACTTT.

The genes are TRBV5-6 and TRBJ2-3; 12 bases map to TRBD2. V gave up 5 bases and J gave up 5 bases; unmatched junction bases: 9. The CDR3 totals 16 residues. Germline CDR1 is SGHDT and CDR2 is YYEEEE. CDR3 in DNA: TGTGCCAGCAGTTTCCTAGCGGGAGGGCGGGGAGATACGCAGTATTTT. Translation gives CASSFLAGGRGDTQYF.

This clone was counted only a few times. The CDR3 loop is CASSYSRTSSNNEQFF. Written as DNA, the CDR3 is TGTGCCAGCAGTTACTCCAGGACTAGCTCTAACAATGAGCAGTTCTTC. The V call is TRBV6-5, the J call TRBJ2-1, with TRBD2 matching 8 bases. This CDR3 has 16 residues. Per the germline V gene, CDR1 is MNHEY and CDR2 is SVGAGI. The V segment lost 0 bases and the J segment 5 bases; nucleotides outside the gene matches: 6.

This rearrangement joins TRBV18 to TRBJ1-3, with TRBD1 matching 8 bases. From germline, CDR1 is KGHSH and CDR2 LQKENI. V lost 3 bases to trimming and J lost 0 bases; unmatched junction nucleotides: 7. This CDR3 is 17 amino acids long. The CDR3 here is CASSPTTGESSGNTIYF. The CDR3 DNA follows: TGTGCCAGCTCACCCACGACAGGGGAAAGCTCTGGAAACACCATATATTTT. The variable domain in full, with the rest retrieved from reference TRBV18 and TRBJ1-3, is NAGVMQNPRHLVRRRGQEARLRCSPMKGHSHVYWYRQLPEEGLKFMVYLQKENIIDESGMPKERFSAEFPKEGPSILRIQQVVRGDSAAYFCASSPTTGESSGNTIYFGEGSWLTVV.

This CDR3 is CASSEAGGDQPQHF. The CDR3 DNA sequence: TGTGCCAGTAGTGAAGCGGGGGGCGATCAGCCCCAGCATTTT. The V gene is TRBV19, the J gene TRBJ1-5; D perhaps matches TRBD1 (6 bases). This CDR3 has 14 amino acids. V lost 5 bases and J lost 5, with 13 bases in between. Germline V lookup: CDR1 LNHDA, CDR2 SQIVND (reference sequence).

This clone was detected a few times. At the DNA level, this CDR3 is encoded by other sequences in the same sample as well. The CDR3 bases are TGTGCCAGCAGCCAAGACTCCGGGGAGCTGTTTTTT. Amino acids: CASSQDSGELFF. The V call is TRBV3-1 (or the pseudogene TRBV3-2), the J call TRBJ2-2; D is uncertain. CDR1 and CDR2 from the germline V gene are LGHDT and YNNKEL (reference sequence). V was cut by 0 bases and J by 6 bases, with 2 bases left in between. The CDR3 is 12 amino acids.